The clone carrying this T cell receptor (beta chain) was seen many times. The antigen remains unidentified. In TCRdb, the reads were re-called with MiXCR into one record per CDR3 protein. This table holds roughly 500,000 distinct CDR3 sequences, about 33% found once. Germline trimming cut 4 bases from V and 4 bases from J; bases unmatched to any gene: 8. The CDR3 length is 17 residues. Looked up from germline, CDR1 is SGHTA and CDR2 is FQGNSA. These data belong to a study of T cell repertoires in cytomegalovirus infection. Study overall: Indicated by public TCR beta signatures were CMV infection and matching HLA type. Study-level results: Ex vivo, HLA-C-restricted CMV-specific TCR beta clonotypes prevailed over the rest of the response. Cumulative public TCR beta family frequency identified carriers of CMV plus the relevant HLA.

The input for sequencing was cultured PBMCs, taken from culture after CMV antigen stimulation. This rearrangement joins TRBV7-2 to TRBJ2-1; TRBD2 matches 12 bases. This sequence originates from a human donor in good health (CMV status not recorded). Some clones in this sample may be carry-over from other donors' samples. The CDR3 nucleotides read TGTGCCAGCAGCTCCGACAGACTAGCGGGAGAATACAATGAGCAGTTCTTC. Its translation is CASSSDRLAGEYNEQFF. The variable domain in full, with the rest retrieved from reference TRBV7-2 and TRBJ2-1, is GAGVSQSPSNKVTEKGKDVELRCDPISGHTALYWYRQSLGQGLEFLIYFQGNSAPDKSGLPSDRFSAERTGGSVSTLTIQRTQQEDSAVYLCASSSDRLAGEYNEQFFGPGTRLTVL.